Shown below are 18 T cell receptor beta chains from a single sample sequenced in a study of T-cell reconstitution after alpha-beta-depleted transplantation in children. The authors prepared the TCRbeta library with unique molecular identifiers. From the PCR reads, TCRdb called clonotypes with MiXCR, one entry per CDR3 protein. The repertoire holds about 200,000 distinct CDR3 sequences, with about 8.7% as singletons. This sample comprised PBMCs, mostly from graft donor cells, obtained 360 days after TCRalphabeta/CD19-depleted stem cell transplant. Source of these receptors: a male patient aged 2-15 years who had a stem cell transplant for acute myeloid leukemia, so the T cells may come from the graft donor.

This clonotype was seen many times. This chain connects TRBV9 to TRBJ2-3, with a tentative D call TRBD2 (5 bases). V lost 3 bases to trimming and J lost 3 bases, with 8 bases between them. This CDR3 has 13 amino acids. Germline CDR1 is SGDLS and CDR2 is YYNGEE. This chain's CDR3 is CASSGELTDTQYF. The CDR3 region has the DNA TGTGCCAGCAGCGGGGAGTTAACAGATACGCAGTATTTT.

This chain connects TRBV12-3 or TRBV12-4 to TRBJ1-5; 10 bases are shared with TRBD1. The CDR3 is made up of 16 amino acids. V was clipped by 4 bases and J by 7 bases; unmatched bases: 10. In DNA form, the CDR3 reads TGTGCCAGCAGTTGGAGACAGGGGGCCTCAGGGCAGCCCCAGCATTTT. It is translated as CASSWRQGASGQPQHF.

This clonotype was observed a single time. This CDR3 is CASSQVRTGVMQETQYF. Written as DNA, the CDR3 is TGTGCCAGCAGCCAAGTGAGGACGGGGGTAATGCAAGAGACCCAGTACTTC. This sequence joins TRBV4-2 and TRBJ2-5; maybe TRBD2 (6 bases). Germline assignment: CDR1 LGHNA and CDR2 YNFKEQ. V lost 1 base, J lost 2 bases, and 17 bases lay in between. CDR3 length: 17 amino acids.

This clonotype was counted a few times. J is TRBJ2-1 and V is TRBV12-3 or TRBV12-4; D not certain. This CDR3 comprises 15 residues. Between the trimmed V and J ends, which lost 2 bases and 10 bases, there was a span of 18 bases. CDR3 sequence (DNA): TGTGCCAGCAGTTTAAATGGTCCACTAATTTGCGAGCAGTTCTTC. It specifies CASSLNGPLICEQFF.

V and J are TRBV3-1 and TRBJ1-1; perhaps TRBD1 as D (5 bases). CDR3 length: 15 amino acids. V lost 0 bases to trimming and J lost 5 bases, with 13 bases between them. Per the germline V gene, CDR1 is LGHDT and CDR2 is YNNKEL (reference sequence). As DNA, the CDR3 is TGTGCCAGCAGCCAAGATCCAGGGCAAGGGACTGAAGCTTTCTTT. Its protein product is CASSQDPGQGTEAFF.

This chain joins TRBV6-1 and TRBJ1-1; 7 bases fit TRBD1. The CDR3 spans 17 residues. V trimming: 8 bases; J trimming: 0 bases; junction bases outside the gene matches: 15. In germline, CDR1 is MNHNS, CDR2 SASEGT. The CDR3: CASWGNRGILMNTEAFF. CDR3 DNA sequence: TGTGCCAGCTGGGGGAACAGGGGTATCCTCATGAACACTGAAGCTTTCTTT.

The rearrangement joins TRBV4-2 to TRBJ2-3, with TRBD2 matching over 10 bases. Germline CDR1 is LGHNA and CDR2 is YNFKEQ. The CDR3 consists of 21 residues. V lost 1 base, J lost 0 bases, and 16 bases stayed unmatched. CDR3 region: CASSQAIQLAGRTTSTDTQYF. The CDR3 region has the DNA TGTGCCAGCAGCCAAGCGATACAACTAGCGGGGCGCACTACTAGCACAGATACGCAGTATTTT.

This clonotype was counted between two and nine times. The chain has TRBV20-1 and TRBJ2-2; 9 bases match TRBD2. The trim removed 6 bases at V and 5 bases at J, leaving 4 bases unmatched. CDR1 is DFQATT and CDR2 is SNEGSKA in the germline V gene (reference sequence). CDR3 length: 13 amino acids. In nucleotides, the CDR3 is TGCAGTGCAAGCGGGGGGCCGACCGGGGAGCTGTTTTTT. Amino acid sequence: CSASGGPTGELFF.

This clonotype has only a few counts. This rearrangement joins TRBV2 to TRBJ1-3; TRBD1 matches at 9 bases. V gave up 7 bases and J gave up 2 bases; unmatched junction bases: 18. Germline V gives CDR1 SNHLY, CDR2 FYNNEI. This CDR3 region has 19 residues. The CDR3 here is CASKKWGQGKRLAGNTIYF. CDR3 in DNA: TGTGCCAGCAAGAAGTGGGGACAGGGAAAACGGTTGGCTGGAAACACCATATATTTT.

This clonotype was found a few times. This chain connects TRBV7-9 to TRBJ2-1, with D possibly being TRBD2 (7 bases). The V gene lost 2 bases and the J gene lost 7 bases, with 12 bases spanning the gap. CDR1 and CDR2 from the germline V gene are SEHNR and FQNEAQ (reference sequence). The CDR3 runs to 14 residues. This chain's CDR3 is CASSLKGGGNEQFF. CDR3 in DNA: TGTGCCAGCAGCTTAAAGGGAGGGGGTAATGAGCAGTTCTTC.

This clonotype was seen at least ten times. The rearrangement links TRBV7-9 to TRBJ2-5; TRBD1 is a possible D gene (5 bases). Germline lookup yields CDR1 SEHNR and CDR2 FQNEAQ (reference sequence). V dropped 3 bases and J dropped 2 bases, with 10 bases sitting between them. This CDR3 is 14 amino acids long. The CDR3 DNA follows: TGTGCCAGCAGCTTGGGCAGGGAACAAGAGACCCAGTACTTC. Translating it yields CASSLGREQETQYF.

This clonotype was detected ten times or more. V usage is TRBV12-3 or TRBV12-4 and J usage is TRBJ1-5, with 12 nucleotides matching TRBD1. This CDR3 spans 15 amino acids. Trimming removed 7 bases from V and 4 bases from J; junction bases left unmatched: 5. The CDR3 DNA is TGTGCCAGCACCCGGGACAGGGGGCATAATCAGCCCCAGCATTTT. It codes for CASTRDRGHNQPQHF.

In its sample, this clonotype was seen many times. The chain carries TRBV29-1 and TRBJ2-3; D may be TRBD1 (5 bases). The CDR3 runs to 12 residues. V lost 5 bases to trimming and J lost 4 bases, with 10 bases between them. Germline V gives CDR1 SQVTM, CDR2 ANQGSEA. CDR3 in amino acids: CSVHRRSDTQYF. CDR3 bases: TGCAGCGTTCACAGGCGCTCAGATACGCAGTATTTT.

The gene calls are TRBV20-1 and TRBJ1-1; 7 nucleotides agree with TRBD1. J was trimmed by 5 bases and V by 0 bases; bases with no gene match: 15. The CDR3 is 17 residues long. Germline CDR1 is DFQATT and CDR2 is SNEGSKA (reference sequence). CDR3 protein: CSARDLDRTRVPTEAFF. CDR3 DNA: TGCAGTGCTAGAGATCTGGACAGGACCCGGGTTCCGACTGAAGCTTTCTTT.

This clonotype was found many times. The J gene is TRBJ1-5, the V gene TRBV15; perhaps TRBD1 as D (6 bases). Per germline, CDR1 LNHNV and CDR2 YYDKDF (reference sequence). Trimming pared 5 bases from V and 7 bases from J, leaving 15 bases between. This CDR3 comprises 14 residues. CDR3 nucleotide sequence: TGTGCCACCAGCGGCCTAACAGGGATACAGCCCCAGCATTTT. Translated: CATSGLTGIQPQHF.

In this sample, this clonotype turned up a few times. V and J are TRBV5-6 and TRBJ2-7; 7 bases align to TRBD1. The CDR3 extends over 16 amino acids. From germline, CDR1 is SGHDT and CDR2 YYEEEE. V shed 4 bases and J 0 bases; nucleotides not matched to a gene: 10. As DNA, the CDR3 is TGTGCCAGCAGCCGTAGGACAGGTTCGAGCTCCTACGAGCAGTACGTC. It codes for CASSRRTGSSSYEQYV.

This clonotype has only a few counts. CDR3 nucleotide sequence: TGCGCCAGCAGCTTCGGGACTAGCAGCACCAGCTCCTACAATGAGCAGTTCTTC. Translated: CASSFGTSSTSSYNEQFF. The rearrangement links TRBV5-1 to TRBJ2-1; the match to TRBD2 covers 9 bases. J was trimmed by 0 bases and V by 2 bases; bases with no gene match: 9. The CDR3 contains 18 residues. Germline V gene sequence: CDR1 SGHRS, CDR2 YFSETQ.

This clonotype showed up just a few times. V gene TRBV6-4 combines with J gene TRBJ2-5, with 9 bases that match TRBD1. Trimming cost V 0 bases and J 2 bases; bases outside gene matches: 10. There are 18 residues in the CDR3. From germline, CDR1 is MRHNA and CDR2 SNTAGT. The CDR3 bases are TGTGCCAGCAGTGACTCGGGGACAGGGCTTCCGAAGCAAGAGACCCAGTACTTC. Translating it yields CASSDSGTGLPKQETQYF.